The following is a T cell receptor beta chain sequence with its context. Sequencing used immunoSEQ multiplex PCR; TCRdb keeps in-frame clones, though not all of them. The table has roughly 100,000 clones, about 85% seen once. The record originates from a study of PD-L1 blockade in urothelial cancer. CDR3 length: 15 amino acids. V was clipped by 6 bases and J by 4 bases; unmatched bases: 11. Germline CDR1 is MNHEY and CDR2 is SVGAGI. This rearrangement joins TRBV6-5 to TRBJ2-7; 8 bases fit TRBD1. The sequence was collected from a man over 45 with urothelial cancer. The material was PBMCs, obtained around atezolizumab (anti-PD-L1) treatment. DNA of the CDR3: TGTGCCAGCAGCCACGACAGGGGAGGTCGATACGAGCAGTACTTC. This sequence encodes CASSHDRGGRYEQYF.